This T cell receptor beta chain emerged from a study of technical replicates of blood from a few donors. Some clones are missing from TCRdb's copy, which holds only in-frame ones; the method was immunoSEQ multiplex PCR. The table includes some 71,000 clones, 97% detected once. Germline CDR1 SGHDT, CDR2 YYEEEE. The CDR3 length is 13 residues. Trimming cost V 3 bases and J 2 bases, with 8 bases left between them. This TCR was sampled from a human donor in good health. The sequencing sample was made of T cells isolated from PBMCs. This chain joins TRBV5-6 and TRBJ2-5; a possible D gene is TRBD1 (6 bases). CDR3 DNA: TGTGCCAGCAGCTATCAGGGGCAAGAGACCCAGTACTTC. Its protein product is CASSYQGQETQYF.